A selection of T cell receptor beta chains follows, all from one sample in a study of CD8 T cells in Susac syndrome. Using its own MiXCR run on the immunoSEQ multiplex PCR reads, TCRdb lists one record per CDR3 protein. The sample shows more than 75,000 distinct CDR3 sequences, 85% to 95% of them seen only once. The sample consisted of CD8+ T cells from PBMCs. The receptors come from a human donor in good health. The CDR3 runs from the conserved cysteine through the conserved F or W. Each record gives: J gene, clone size, D gene, V gene, CDR3 DNA, CDR3 protein. The D gene is left open where the match is weak. Clone size is given for some rows only: seen once, a few or many times, or a class if the clone is expanded.

J gene: TRBJ2-4
clone size: NA
D gene: NA
V gene: TRBV20-1
CDR3 DNA: TGCAGTGCTAAGCCCCGCACCATCGAAAACATTCAGTACTTC
CDR3 protein: CSAKPRTIENIQYF

J gene: TRBJ1-2
clone size: NA
D gene: NA
V gene: TRBV18
CDR3 DNA: TGTGCCAGCTCAACCGGATCAGGGGCTGATCCCTATGGCTACACCTTC
CDR3 protein: CASSTGSGADPYGYTF

J gene: TRBJ1-1
clone size: NA
D gene: NA
V gene: TRBV12-3/TRBV12-4
CDR3 DNA: TGTGCCAGCAGTTTAGCTGGGGACATTTACACTGAAGCTTTCTTT
CDR3 protein: CASSLAGDIYTEAFF

J gene: TRBJ2-3
clone size: NA
D gene: TRBD2
V gene: TRBV7-2
CDR3 DNA: TGTGCCAGCAGCTTTCCTCTACTAGCGGGGCCTACAGATACGCAGTATTTT
CDR3 protein: CASSFPLLAGPTDTQYF

J gene: TRBJ2-3
clone size: NA
D gene: NA
V gene: TRBV6-2/TRBV6-3
CDR3 DNA: TGTGCCAGCAGTCCCTCGGGCAGGGTTTACACAGATACGCAGTATTTT
CDR3 protein: CASSPSGRVYTDTQYF

J gene: TRBJ2-6
clone size: NA
D gene: NA
V gene: TRBV14
CDR3 DNA: TGTGCCAGCAGCCCAACAGGCTCTGGGGCCAACGTCCTGACTTTC
CDR3 protein: CASSPTGSGANVLTF

J gene: TRBJ2-1
clone size: NA
D gene: NA
V gene: TRBV11-2
CDR3 DNA: TGTGCCAGCAGCTTAGATGCGTACCCCAGGTCCTACAATGAGCAGTTCTTC
CDR3 protein: CASSLDAYPRSYNEQFF

J gene: TRBJ2-1
clone size: NA
D gene: NA
V gene: TRBV12-3/TRBV12-4
CDR3 DNA: TGTGCCAGCTCTCAAGGGGGTAGCGGTTACAATGAGCAGTTCTTC
CDR3 protein: CASSQGGSGYNEQFF

J gene: TRBJ1-2
clone size: NA
D gene: NA
V gene: TRBV14
CDR3 DNA: TGTGCCAGCAGCCCAATCACAGGTTCCGGCTACACCTTC
CDR3 protein: CASSPITGSGYTF

J gene: TRBJ1-3
clone size: NA
D gene: NA
V gene: TRBV30
CDR3 DNA: TGTGCCTGGATGGACGCTGGAAACACCATATATTTT
CDR3 protein: CAWMDAGNTIYF

J gene: TRBJ2-1
clone size: NA
D gene: TRBD2
V gene: TRBV13
CDR3 DNA: TGTGCCAGCAGCCTTGGCGGGAGTCGCTACAATGAGCAGTTCTTC
CDR3 protein: CASSLGGSRYNEQFF

J gene: TRBJ2-7
clone size: NA
D gene: TRBD1
V gene: TRBV4-1
CDR3 DNA: TGCGCCAGCAGCCAAGGGACAGGTTACCGGGAGCAGTACTTC
CDR3 protein: CASSQGTGYREQYF

J gene: TRBJ1-1
clone size: NA
D gene: NA
V gene: TRBV27
CDR3 DNA: TGTGCCAGCAGTTATGGGGGGGAAACTGAAGCTTTCTTT
CDR3 protein: CASSYGGETEAFF

J gene: TRBJ2-1
clone size: NA
D gene: TRBD2
V gene: TRBV29-1
CDR3 DNA: TGCAGCGTCGAAAATAGCGGGAGCCTCTACAATGAGCAGTTCTTC
CDR3 protein: CSVENSGSLYNEQFF

J gene: TRBJ1-2
clone size: NA
D gene: NA
V gene: TRBV12-3/TRBV12-4
CDR3 DNA: TGTGCCCTACCCCAGACAGATGGCTACACCTTC
CDR3 protein: CALPQTDGYTF

J gene: TRBJ2-7
clone size: NA
D gene: NA
V gene: TRBV4-3
CDR3 DNA: TGCGCCAGCAGCCAAGATGTAGGGCTAATCTACGAGCAGTACTTC
CDR3 protein: CASSQDVGLIYEQYF

J gene: TRBJ2-1
clone size: NA
D gene: NA
V gene: TRBV12-3/TRBV12-4
CDR3 DNA: TGTGCCAGCAGCTGGGGGACTCCGATTTACAATGAGCAGTTCTTC
CDR3 protein: CASSWGTPIYNEQFF

J gene: TRBJ1-2
clone size: NA
D gene: TRBD1
V gene: TRBV27
CDR3 DNA: TGTGCCAGCAGTTTATCTAGGACAGGGCTCTATGGCTACACCTTC
CDR3 protein: CASSLSRTGLYGYTF

J gene: TRBJ1-2
clone size: NA
D gene: NA
V gene: TRBV12-3/TRBV12-4
CDR3 DNA: TGTGCCAGCAGTTTTTTCCCAGGGGCGGAGGATGGCTACACCTTC
CDR3 protein: CASSFFPGAEDGYTF

J gene: TRBJ2-5
clone size: NA
D gene: TRBD1
V gene: TRBV30
CDR3 DNA: TGTGCCTGGAGTGTGACAGGGGCTAGGGGAGAGACCCAGTACTTC
CDR3 protein: CAWSVTGARGETQYF

J gene: TRBJ2-1
clone size: NA
D gene: NA
V gene: TRBV29-1
CDR3 DNA: TGCAGCGTTGATGACGGGTACAATGAGCAGTTCTTC
CDR3 protein: CSVDDGYNEQFF

J gene: TRBJ2-7
clone size: NA
D gene: TRBD1
V gene: TRBV5-1
CDR3 DNA: TGCGCCAGCAGCTTTGGGGTGGGACAGGCCCACGAGCAGTACTTC
CDR3 protein: CASSFGVGQAHEQYF

J gene: TRBJ1-2
clone size: NA
D gene: NA
V gene: TRBV5-1
CDR3 DNA: TGCGCCAGCAGCCCTTTCGTGAGCTCGAACTATGGCTACACCTTC
CDR3 protein: CASSPFVSSNYGYTF

J gene: TRBJ2-1
clone size: few
D gene: NA
V gene: TRBV9
CDR3 DNA: TGTGCCAGCAGCGGTCGGGGCATCAATGAGCAGTTCTTC
CDR3 protein: CASSGRGINEQFF

J gene: TRBJ2-6
clone size: NA
D gene: TRBD1
V gene: TRBV6-5
CDR3 DNA: TGTGCCAGCAGTTATGATAGGTCCAGGGGGCGAGGGGCCAACGTCCTGACTTTC
CDR3 protein: CASSYDRSRGRGANVLTF

J gene: TRBJ2-1
clone size: few
D gene: TRBD2
V gene: TRBV4-3
CDR3 DNA: TGCGCCAGCAGCCAAGATGGACGGGGGGGCAATAATGAGCAGTTCTTC
CDR3 protein: CASSQDGRGGNNEQFF

J gene: TRBJ2-7
clone size: NA
D gene: NA
V gene: TRBV27
CDR3 DNA: TGTGCCAGCAGTTTAGGGGAGCCGGGGTTTCGGGAGCAGTACTTC
CDR3 protein: CASSLGEPGFREQYF

J gene: TRBJ1-2
clone size: NA
D gene: TRBD1
V gene: TRBV29-1
CDR3 DNA: TGCAGCGTTTCCGGGACAGATAACTATGGCTACACCTTC
CDR3 protein: CSVSGTDNYGYTF

J gene: TRBJ2-2
clone size: NA
D gene: NA
V gene: TRBV30
CDR3 DNA: TGTGCCTGGGGATTTGGCGCCGGGGAGCTGTTTTTT
CDR3 protein: CAWGFGAGELFF

J gene: TRBJ2-1
clone size: NA
D gene: NA
V gene: TRBV6-1
CDR3 DNA: TGTGCCAGCAGTGAAGCCGGGACGGATGAGCAGTTCTTC
CDR3 protein: CASSEAGTDEQFF

J gene: TRBJ2-5
clone size: NA
D gene: NA
V gene: TRBV3-1
CDR3 DNA: TGTGCCAGCAGCAAGACAGGATGGGAAAAAGAGACCCAGTACTTC
CDR3 protein: CASSKTGWEKETQYF

J gene: TRBJ1-1
clone size: NA
D gene: NA
V gene: TRBV5-1
CDR3 DNA: TGCGCCAGCAGCTTGTATACTGGGAACACTGAAGCTTTCTTT
CDR3 protein: CASSLYTGNTEAFF

J gene: TRBJ2-1
clone size: NA
D gene: NA
V gene: TRBV24-1
CDR3 DNA: TGTGCCACCAGTGAATCCCGGAACAATGAGCAGTTCTTC
CDR3 protein: CATSESRNNEQFF

J gene: TRBJ1-2
clone size: NA
D gene: NA
V gene: TRBV7-9
CDR3 DNA: TGTGCCAGCAGCCGTCTCGGACAGATCCCTAACTATGGCTACACCTTC
CDR3 protein: CASSRLGQIPNYGYTF

J gene: TRBJ2-1
clone size: NA
D gene: NA
V gene: TRBV6-2/TRBV6-3
CDR3 DNA: TGTGCCAGCCGTGCCTCATTGTTGGGAACCAATGAGCAGTTCTTC
CDR3 protein: CASRASLLGTNEQFF

J gene: TRBJ2-1
clone size: NA
D gene: NA
V gene: TRBV20-1
CDR3 DNA: TGCAGTGTTCCCCCAACGACTGACTCCTACAATGAGCAGTTCTTC
CDR3 protein: CSVPPTTDSYNEQFF